This TCR beta chain was sequenced during a study of cytomegalovirus exposure and HLA in healthy donors (TCRdb year 2017). For the study in its entirety: An earlier analysis of fewer than 750 of the donors reported about 260 Gb of sequence data and 117 million unique TCR beta sequences obtained from about 179 million T cells. Approximately 300 gigabases of sequencing data and approximately 92 million unique TCR sequences made up an early release that covered some 640 HLA-typed donors. The genetic ancestry cluster associated with self-reported Caucasian donors included about 84% of the roughly 400 genotyped donors. The study was designed to test whether signatures of past pathogen exposure could be identified by cataloging public T cell receptors. Using immunosequencing, the study profiled T cell repertoires from around 680 subjects and related those repertoires to cytomegalovirus serostatus. A separate validation cohort of about 110 different subjects was used in addition to the roughly 620-subject first cohort. To predict cytomegalovirus infection status, the study brought together high-throughput TCR immunosequencing, statistical association of individual TCRs with disease status, and machine learning. To study patterns of TCR occurrence, a later analysis re-analyzed previously published TCR beta repertoires from more than 550 donors and added high-resolution HLA genotyping. In the later analysis, no new phenotypic data were used to find candidate immune exposures; instead, reliance was placed on TCR beta sequences and their occurrence across donors. An earlier analysis of some 600 of the donors applied high-throughput TCR beta sequencing to assess whether each TCR beta V gene segment acted as functional or pseudogenic. Donor age, sex, ethnicity and CMV serostatus were collected together with the repertoire data. A later genetic analysis took genome-wide SNP genotypes for about 55% of the 666 donors and used that subset as a discovery cohort. Every discovery cohort repertoire had been produced on one sequencing platform. HLA typing included class I and class II loci at four-digit resolution. Typing coverage varied by locus: about 620-630 donors for A, B, C, DRB1 and DQB1; roughly 520 for DQA1; around 570 for DPA1; 450 to 480 for DPB1. Roughly 5 DR-DQ haplotypes were treated as single units for association and clustering because of strong linkage in the cohort. Among about 400 genotyped donors of the cohort, an average of around 220,000 unique TCR beta nucleotide sequences was sequenced per donor, of which about 19% were non-productive.

To note about this clone: What antigen it recognizes has not been identified. No quality values exist for individual bases; no much larger clone is one base distant.

In total, 666 healthy bone marrow donors made up the cohort. All cohort members were sampled while nominally healthy, although unrecorded immune exposures were likely present. The donor was CMV seronegative and was included in the group of 352 seronegative cohort members. A peripheral blood sample was collected from each donor, and TCR beta sequencing was performed on peripheral blood mononuclear cells. The Qiagen DNeasy Blood Extraction Kit was used to extract genomic DNA from the blood cell samples. Spanning cysteine to phenylalanine, the CDR3 consists of 14 amino acids. This entry keeps only the CDR3 DNA: 42 bases, framed from base 1. Ends trimmed: V by 5 bases, J by 5 bases; bases unmatched to a gene: 6. CDR1 and CDR2 are read off the germline V gene as MNHNS and SASEGT. Here is what the overall study found, with its caveats: Compared with the approximately 670-donor mean, donors in an Asian-associated ancestry cluster had fewer N-insertions in productive TCRs, according to a later genetic analysis. CMV serostatus was the only immune exposure information available for the cohort. Because counts were too low, roughly 16 rarely observed V segments, including chromosome 9 orphons, were left out of the earlier analysis of 500 to 650 of the donors. Roughly uniform sequencing depth across donors was assumed in presence/absence analyses, although this assumption may not hold. While some public TCRs were present in many individuals, most TCR sequences turned up only very rarely across donors. Because HLA typing was missing for some donors at each locus, association tests included only the typed subset. A cluster of highly shared sequence variants was judged likely to represent a technical artifact of the sequencing pipeline. An association between a missense DCLRE1C variant and V-gene and J-gene trimming of TCR beta chains was found in a later genetic analysis and replicated in an independent cohort. Several of the top co-occurrence clusters appeared to be linked to parvovirus B19, influenza, CMV and Epstein-Barr virus, according to a later analysis. The study listed approximately 160 TCR beta chains as associated with cytomegalovirus. The classifier was reported to diagnose cytomegalovirus status with high specificity and sensitivity in both the original and validation cohorts. A few of the identified cytomegalovirus-associated TCR beta chains were confirmed in vitro to be specific for cytomegalovirus antigens. Assigning TCR associations to individual alleles was difficult when HLA alleles, especially DR and DQ, strongly co-occurred. A later analysis found that TCR association rates varied across HLA loci, with DRB1 alleles showing the most associated TCRs and HLA-C alleles the fewest. In a later analysis, 16,951 TCR beta sequences were associated with specific HLA alleles at a false discovery rate of 0.05. Linkage disequilibrium might explain the correlated functional status among segregating V segments, but an unknown experimental factor could not be excluded. A further reported finding was that TCR beta sequences accurately predicted the HLA-A and HLA-B alleles for most subjects in the first cohort. The 87-base-pair reads could not distinguish some IMGT-functional V segments, including TRBV6-2 and TRBV6-3, so those segments were excluded. Only TCR beta chains were sequenced in this cohort, and the absence of alpha or paired-chain data limited detectable features. In an earlier analysis of approximately 590 of the donors, most TCR beta V segments appeared in productive rearrangements about 87% or about 30% of the time, broadly matching IMGT annotations. In a later analysis, HLA-associated TCR beta chains showed more clonal expansion and lower generation probabilities than non-associated chains that were equally common. According to the authors, the approach could potentially be generalized to other disease states and immunological phenotypes. According to a later analysis, most CMV-associated TCR beta chains appeared to be HLA-restricted, and the HLA associations seemed to be driven largely by CMV exposure.

Library preparation employed the immunoSEQ multiplex PCR assay. The multiplex PCR relied on a mix of 60 forward primers for TCR Vbeta segments and 13 reverse primers for TCR Jbeta segments. A multiplex PCR assay on genomic DNA amplified the CDR3 region of rearranged TCR beta genes. The Illumina HiSeq System was used to sequence the amplified TCR beta libraries as 87-base-pair reads. The paper's data handling went like this. Across the 670 or so repertoires, a later analysis counted 80 million or so unique TCR beta chains, about 10 million of which were shared by at least two donors. A nearest-neighbor algorithm error-corrected the raw reads and collapsed the reads into unique sequences, merging closely related sequences to remove PCR and sequencing errors. CDR3 sequences were aligned to IMGT reference sequences to assign V, D and J gene segments. For a sequence to be retained, at least a six-nucleotide match to both a V gene segment and a J gene segment was required. Rearrangements were called productive when the CDR3 lacked stop codons and stayed in frame with V and J; all others were non-productive. Following IMGT convention, CDR3 was defined as the stretch from the second conserved V-encoded cysteine to the conserved J-encoded phenylalanine. In an earlier analysis of roughly 610 of the donors, sequences lacking an unambiguous match to a single V gene segment were excluded. An earlier analysis of some 610 of the donors called V segments functional above 56.7% productive rearrangements and segregating when the between-donor standard deviation exceeded 5%. To diagnose cytomegalovirus status from the catalog of TCR beta chain sequences, a statistical classification framework was built. In a later analysis, V and J genes were assigned by comparing TCR nucleotide sequences against IMGT/GENE-DB human TR gene sequences. Using the TCRdist pipeline, a later analysis assigned CDR3 sequences along with most-parsimonious VDJ recombination scenarios. In a later analysis, each TCR beta chain was defined by its CDR3 amino acid sequence together with its V-gene family, and reads without a unique V-gene family were excluded. As a way to deal with suspected cross-contamination and a sequencing artifact, a later analysis dropped under 600 nucleotide sequences that were highly shared and had low generation probability. In a later analysis, a clonal expansion index for each public chain was calculated from normalized within-repertoire ranks of inferred template counts. Generation probabilities in a later analysis came from a VDJ recombination model fitted to out-of-frame rearrangements, and those results were checked against IGoR. In a later analysis, TCR-TCR, TCR-HLA and TCR-CMV co-occurrence was scored with hypergeometric tests, and a repertoire-size bias correction was applied to TCR pairs. A later analysis estimated false discovery rates by permuting HLA or CMV assignments 20 times. In a later analysis, co-occurring TCRs were grouped using DBSCAN, and TCRdist sequence similarity was added for clustering within HLA-allele-positive subsets. Repertoires with fewer than 30,000 or more than 120,000 public chains, plus five repertoires with anomalous nucleotide sharing, were excluded from co-occurrence clustering. TCRdb took over this immuneACCESS table, retaining in-frame rearrangements with V and J assigned. Such tables are incomplete; in checked studies, under half of the missing clones stem from an unresolved V gene, and the remainder is unexplained. From that table come the V and J calls and clone size; the DNA was used to work out D and trimming. The sample has 160,000 or so clones on record, roughly 76% of them singletons. The top ten clones comprise less than 15% of the sample.

This receptor was identified in a woman aged 45-60 years in good health and CMV-seronegative. Sequences were obtained from PBMCs. In this chain, TRBV6-1 is recombined with TRBJ2-7, with 10 bases matching TRBD1. The sequence in DNA is TGTGCCAGCAGTAATAGGGACAGGGGTCACGAGCAGTACTTC. It is translated as CASSNRDRGHEQYF.